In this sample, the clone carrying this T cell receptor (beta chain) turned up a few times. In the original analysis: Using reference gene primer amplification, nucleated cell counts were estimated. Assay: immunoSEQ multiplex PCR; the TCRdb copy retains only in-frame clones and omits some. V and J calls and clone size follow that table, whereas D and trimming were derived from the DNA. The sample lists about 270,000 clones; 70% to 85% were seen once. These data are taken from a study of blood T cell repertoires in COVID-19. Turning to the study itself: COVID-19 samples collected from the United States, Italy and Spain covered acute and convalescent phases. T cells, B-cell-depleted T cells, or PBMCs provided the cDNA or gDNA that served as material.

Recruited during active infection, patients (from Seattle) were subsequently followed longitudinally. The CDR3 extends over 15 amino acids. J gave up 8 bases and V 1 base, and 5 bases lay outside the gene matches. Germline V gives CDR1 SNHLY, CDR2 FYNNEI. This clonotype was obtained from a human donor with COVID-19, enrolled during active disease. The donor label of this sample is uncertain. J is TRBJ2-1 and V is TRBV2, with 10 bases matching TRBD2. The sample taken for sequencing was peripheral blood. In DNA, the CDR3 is TGTGCCAGCAGTGAAGGGCTAGCGGGAGTGGATGAGCAGTTCTTC. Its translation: CASSEGLAGVDEQFF.